This T cell receptor (beta chain) was observed in a study of blood T cell repertoires in COVID-19. As for the study in general: T cells, B-cell-depleted T cells, or PBMCs provided the cDNA or gDNA that served as material.

Measured with immunoSEQ multiplex PCR; TCRdb has only the in-frame clones, and not every one. The sample yields roughly 250,000 clones, about 86% seen once. This CDR3 has 13 amino acids. Trimming pared 10 bases from V and 0 bases from J, leaving 13 bases between. Germline CDR1 and CDR2: LGHNT and FRNRAP. This clone was observed a handful of times. The specimen was PBMCs or T cells enriched from blood (not recorded which). The genes are TRBV12-5 and TRBJ2-7; maybe TRBD1 (5 bases). The receptor was derived from a middle-aged woman with acute COVID-19. The CDR3 DNA sequence: TGTGCTACAGCGACAGAATCCTCCTACGAGCAGTACTTC. Translated, it gives CATATESSYEQYF.